Below are 27 T cell receptor beta chains sequenced from a single sample in a study of chemoradiotherapy in HPV16-positive cancers. TCRdb's copy holds only in-frame clones and misses some; the assay was immunoSEQ multiplex PCR. Of fewer than 20,000 clones listed, approximately 75% are singletons. Sample collection was performed from a patient who underwent chemoradiotherapy. The source is a human donor with HPV-associated anogenital cancer.

This rearrangement joins TRBV6-5 to TRBJ2-7; maybe TRBD1 (6 bases). The CDR3 sequence is 12 residues long. V was trimmed by 6 bases and J by 4 bases, leaving 10 bases between them. CDR1 is MNHEY and CDR2 is SVGAGI in the germline V gene. The CDR3 region is CASSQTGYEQYF. The DNA of the CDR3 is TGTGCCAGCAGCCAAACAGGGTACGAGCAGTACTTC.

The V gene is TRBV10-2, the J gene TRBJ2-7; D remains ambiguous. Trimming stripped 0 bases from V and 3 bases from J, with 12 bases between. This CDR3 region has 15 residues. The germline V gene encodes CDR1 WSHSY and CDR2 SAAADI. The CDR3 region is CASSESLDGLYEQYF. The CDR3 bases are TGCGCCAGCAGTGAGTCACTCGATGGGCTCTACGAGCAGTACTTC.

V is TRBV11-2 and J is TRBJ1-1, with D hard to call. Trimming shortened V by 1 base and J by 6 bases, and 6 bases separated the two germline ends. The germline V gene encodes CDR1 SGHAT and CDR2 FQNNGV. The CDR3 runs 12 residues. CDR3 protein: CASSLVFSEAFF. The CDR3 DNA follows: TGTGCCAGCAGCTTAGTATTCTCTGAAGCTTTCTTT.

The chain uses TRBV5-1 and TRBJ2-3; D unresolved. V gave up 1 base and J gave up 2 bases, with 11 bases separating them. Per germline, CDR1 SGHRS and CDR2 YFSETQ. This CDR3 spans 15 amino acids. As DNA, the CDR3 is TGCGCCAGCAGCTTGTTGGGCGGCTCCACAGATACGCAGTATTTT. Its protein product is CASSLLGGSTDTQYF.

The V gene is TRBV4-1, the J gene TRBJ1-4; tentative D call: TRBD1 (6 bases). CDR3 size: 17 residues. Germline CDR1 and CDR2: MGHRA and YSYEKL. V gave up 2 bases and J gave up 4 bases, with 17 bases separating them. CDR3 bases: TGCGCCAGCAGCCAAAAGGGATCGACAGGAAATAATGAAAAACTGTTTTTT. It encodes CASSQKGSTGNNEKLFF.

The rearrangement links TRBV28 to TRBJ1-2, with TRBD1 identical over 11 bases. CDR3 length: 16 residues. Germline V lookup: CDR1 MDHEN, CDR2 SYDVKM. J gave up 6 bases and V 3 bases, and 9 bases lay outside the gene matches. The CDR3 nucleotides read TGTGCCAGCAGTTTGCCACATAGGGACAGGGGGGATGGCTACACCTTC. It is translated as CASSLPHRDRGDGYTF.

V and J are TRBV10-3 and TRBJ2-3; 8 bases fit TRBD2. This CDR3 has 13 amino acids. After removal of 0 bases from V and 10 bases from J, the junction contained 3 bases not matched to a gene. From germline, CDR1 is ENHRY and CDR2 SYGVKD. CDR3 DNA sequence: TGTGCCATCAGTGAGTCAGGCGGGGGGTCGCAGTATTTT. Residues: CAISESGGGSQYF.

The rearrangement joins TRBV5-1 to TRBJ2-5; possibly TRBD1 for D (5 bases). CDR3 length: 12 amino acids. The germline gives CDR1 SGHRS, CDR2 YFSETQ. V lost 9 bases to trimming and J lost 1 base, with 10 bases between them. Written as DNA, the CDR3 is TGCGCCACCAAGGACATCCAAGAGACCCAGTACTTC. It codes for CATKDIQETQYF.

This clone is categorized as medium-sized. The chain's CDR3 is CASSFDPGTGLNEQYF. The CDR3 DNA sequence: TGTGCCAGCAGCTTCGACCCCGGGACAGGGCTTAACGAGCAGTACTTC. The V call is TRBV11-2, the J call TRBJ2-7; 9 bases match TRBD1. CDR3 length: 16 amino acids. From germline, CDR1 is SGHAT and CDR2 FQNNGV. V was pared by 3 bases and J by 5 bases, with 11 bases of the junction left unmatched.

This clone was picked up a small number of times. The V gene is TRBV5-4, the J gene TRBJ2-3, with unresolved D. Looked up from germline, CDR1 is SGHNT and CDR2 is YYREEE (reference sequence). The CDR3 spans 14 residues. V lost 2 bases and J lost 7, with 14 bases in between. The CDR3 spells CASSLPSRQYTQYF. Here the CDR3 DNA reads TGTGCCAGCAGCTTACCGTCCCGGCAGTATACGCAGTATTTT.

This clone was recorded once. The chain joins TRBV12-5 to TRBJ1-5; possibly TRBD1 for D (5 bases). The V end lost 4 bases, the J end lost 3 bases, and 22 bases lay between the germline ends. Germline CDR1 reads LGHNT; CDR2 reads FRNRAP. The CDR3 totals 18 residues. CDR3 DNA sequence: TGTGCTAGTGGTTCCGAACCGACGGGACTTTCCGCCAATCAGCCCCAGCATTTT. Translating gives CASGSEPTGLSANQPQHF.

This clone has only a few counts. V and J are TRBV9 and TRBJ1-2, with D perhaps matching TRBD1 (6 bases). The length of the CDR3 is 16 residues. The V gene's germline CDR1 is SGDLS and CDR2 YYNGEE. With 3 bases removed from V and 4 bases from J, the gap between germline ends came to 19 bases. In DNA form, the CDR3 reads TGTGCCAGCAGCGGAACTACAGGACAGTCAATCTATGGCTACACCTTC. Translation gives CASSGTTGQSIYGYTF.

This chain joins TRBV30 and TRBJ1-6; D might be TRBD1 (5 bases). Per the germline V gene, CDR1 is GTSNPN and CDR2 is SVGIG (reference sequence). V was shortened by 3 bases and J by 7 bases, with 13 bases between the two germline ends. The CDR3 loop spans 14 amino acids. CDR3 in DNA: TGTGCCTGGAGACAAAAACGACAGAATTCACCCCTCCACTTT. It yields the protein CAWRQKRQNSPLHF.

This rearrangement joins TRBV7-6 to TRBJ1-1, with unresolved D. This CDR3 has 13 amino acids. Per the germline V gene, CDR1 is SGHVS and CDR2 is FNYEAQ. The V end lost 5 bases, the J end lost 10 bases, and 17 bases lay between the germline ends. CDR3 sequence reads: CASSPDASSRAFF. DNA for the CDR3: TGTGCCAGCAGCCCGGATGCGAGCAGTCGAGCTTTCTTT.

The gene calls are TRBV6-4 and TRBJ2-5, with a possible D match to TRBD2 (5 bases). Germline-derived CDR1 and CDR2 are MRHNA and SNTAGT. V lost 0 bases and J lost 5, with 16 bases in between. This CDR3 has 16 residues. The CDR3 here is CASSDSRGRQDETQYF. As DNA, the CDR3 is TGTGCCAGCAGTGACTCGAGAGGGCGTCAAGACGAGACCCAGTACTTC.

The rearrangement links TRBV5-8 to TRBJ2-5, with unresolved D. This CDR3 spans 14 amino acids. Looked up from germline, CDR1 is SGHTS and CDR2 is YDEGEE. V lost 2 bases and J 2 bases, leaving 10 bases between the germline ends. Here the CDR3 DNA reads TGTGCCAGCAGCTTCGGAATATCTCAAGAGACCCAGTACTTC. Residues: CASSFGISQETQYF.

J is TRBJ2-6 and V is TRBV6-5; D is unclear. The V end lost 8 bases, the J end lost 2 bases, and 13 bases lay between the germline ends. The V gene's germline CDR1 is MNHEY and CDR2 SVGAGI. The CDR3 sequence is 15 residues long. The CDR3 loop reads CASLDLGTGANVLTF. Written as DNA, the CDR3 is TGTGCCAGCCTAGATTTGGGAACTGGGGCCAACGTCCTGACTTTC.

This chain links TRBV2 with TRBJ2-5; 8 bases agree with TRBD1. The V segment lost 6 bases and the J segment 5 bases; nucleotides outside the gene matches: 2. The CDR3 is 12 residues long. The germline gives CDR1 SNHLY, CDR2 FYNNEI. The DNA for the CDR3 is TGTGCCAGCAGCCGGACAGGGGAGACCCAGTACTTC. Translation gives CASSRTGETQYF.

The chain links TRBV15 to TRBJ2-7; no firm D call. Germline V gene data show CDR1 as LNHNV and CDR2 as YYDKDF (reference sequence). There are 13 residues in the CDR3. Trimming removed 1 base at V and 1 base at J, with 5 bases between. CDR3 in DNA: TGTGCCACCAGCAGAGGGGCATCCTACGAGCAGTACTTC. Its translation is CATSRGASYEQYF. Variable domain in full (rest from reference TRBV15 and TRBJ2-7): DAMVIQNPRYQVTQFGKPVTLSCSQTLNHNVMYWYQQKSSQAPKLLFHYYDKDFNNEADTPDNFQSRRPNTSFCFLDIRSPGLGDTAMYLCATSRGASYEQYFGPGTRLTVT.

V and J are TRBV28 and TRBJ1-2, with D perhaps matching TRBD1 (6 bases). The CDR3 has 16 residues. Germline-derived CDR1 and CDR2 are MDHEN and SYDVKM. Trimming pared 6 bases from V and 4 bases from J, leaving 21 bases between. Written as DNA, the CDR3 is TGTGCCAGCAGCCTCCTGGGGGGGGCCGCTGCCTATGGCTACACCTTC. It translates to CASSLLGGAAAYGYTF.

The chain is built from TRBV11-2 and TRBJ2-7; no definite D call. Germline assignment: CDR1 SGHAT and CDR2 FQNNGV. The CDR3 consists of 15 residues. V was pared by 5 bases and J by 0 bases, with 14 bases between. The CDR3 DNA follows: TGTGCCAGCAGCCAAAAACAGCACAGCTCCTACGAGCAGTACTTC. Translation gives CASSQKQHSSYEQYF.

The rearrangement uses TRBV15 and TRBJ1-1; 7 positions match TRBD1. This CDR3 has 15 amino acids. The V segment lost 3 bases and the J segment 1 base; nucleotides outside the gene matches: 5. Germline CDR1 LNHNV, CDR2 YYDKDF (reference sequence). The CDR3 region has the DNA TGTGCCACCAGCAGGGGCAGGGGGGCGAACACTGAAGCTTTCTTT. It encodes CATSRGRGANTEAFF. Looking up the rest from reference TRBV15 and TRBJ1-1 gives the full variable domain: DAMVIQNPRYQVTQFGKPVTLSCSQTLNHNVMYWYQQKSSQAPKLLFHYYDKDFNNEADTPDNFQSRRPNTSFCFLDIRSPGLGDTAMYLCATSRGRGANTEAFFGQGTRLTVV.

The V and J genes are TRBV19 and TRBJ1-2, with D hard to call. The V gene's germline CDR1 is LNHDA and CDR2 SQIVND (reference sequence). V gave up 3 bases and J gave up 0 bases, with 17 bases separating them. The CDR3 is 17 amino acids. The CDR3, as DNA: TGTGCCAGTAGTATGTTCTATCGACCGTTAGCTAACTATGGCTACACCTTC. This gives the protein CASSMFYRPLANYGYTF.

In its sample, this clone was seen once. This sequence joins TRBV2 and TRBJ2-1; D may be TRBD2 (6 bases). Germline V gives CDR1 SNHLY, CDR2 FYNNEI. The CDR3 has 15 amino acids. Trimming stripped 3 bases from V and 5 bases from J, with 14 bases between. This CDR3 is CASSEGGGIHNEQFF. DNA of the CDR3: TGTGCCAGCAGTGAGGGAGGAGGGATCCACAATGAGCAGTTCTTC. The full variable domain, its missing parts supplied by reference TRBV2 and TRBJ2-1, is EPEVTQTPSHQVTQMGQEVILRCVPISNHLYFYWYRQILGQKVEFLVSFYNNEISEKSEIFDDQFSVERPDGSNFTLKIRSTKLEDSAMYFCASSEGGGIHNEQFFGPGTRLTVL.

The chain employs TRBV6-5 and TRBJ2-7, with D hard to call. Deletions cut 3 bases from V and 5 bases from J, with 14 bases between. CDR3 length: 14 residues. CDR1 and CDR2 (germline): MNHEY, SVGAGI. The CDR3 here is CASSYSSDKHEQYF. CDR3 nucleotides: TGTGCCAGCAGTTATTCCTCTGACAAGCACGAGCAGTACTTC.

This chain uses TRBV7-2 with TRBJ1-2; D uncertain. Germline values: CDR1 SGHTA, CDR2 FQGNSA. V lost 5 bases, J lost 0 bases, and 16 bases lay in between. The CDR3 covers 16 residues. CDR3 sequence reads: CASSRRAQTANYGYTF. CDR3 coding DNA: TGTGCCAGCAGCCGCCGGGCCCAGACCGCTAACTATGGCTACACCTTC.

This clone has a handful of counts. This chain connects TRBV5-4 to TRBJ1-5, with a tentative D call TRBD1 (5 bases). Trimming cost V 4 bases and J 1 base, with 9 bases left between them. CDR1 and CDR2 (germline): SGHNT, YYREEE (reference sequence). The CDR3 runs 14 residues. CDR3 residues: CASSPGGSNQPQHF. CDR3 DNA: TGTGCCAGCAGCCCCGGGGGGAGCAATCAGCCCCAGCATTTT.